Included here is one TCR beta chain sequence, with context. At least ten counts were recorded for this clonotype. The target of this receptor is not known. One base away there is no much larger clone; base qualities are not given. The record originates from a study of T cell repertoires in cytomegalovirus infection (dated by TCRdb to between 2018 and 2020). As for the study more broadly: Because public TCR beta signatures pointed to carriage of CMV infection together with the matching HLA type, the HLA type of each donor mattered for the analysis.

Trimming removed 2 bases from V and 0 bases from J, leaving 2 bases between the germline ends. The CDR1 and CDR2 encoded by the germline V gene are SGHRS and YFSETQ. The CDR3 has 12 amino acids, counting the end cysteine and phenylalanine. Only CDR3 DNA is held: 36 bases, read in frame from base 1. The instrument was an Illumina HiSeq 1500. The public reads were reprocessed in TCRdb via fastp at Q25 and MiXCR, keeping in-frame beta chains. Merged by CDR3 protein, the rows form single entries marked with the most common genes and DNA. Present in this sample are approximately 550,000 distinct CDR3 sequences, about 15% of which were seen just once. The top ten hold 20% to 30% of the sample. Findings and caveats that apply to the study as a whole: The ex vivo response was dominated by HLA-C-restricted CMV-specific TCR beta clonotypes, and the single most frequent clonotype in two of eight donors was supplied by these HLA-C-restricted clonotypes. In both this cohort and an independent roughly 350-donor cohort, the cumulative frequency of public TCR beta family members distinguished carriers of CMV infection plus the relevant HLA type.

This chain is built from TRBV5-1 and TRBJ2-5, with the D gene not clear enough to name. The origin of this receptor is a human donor in good health (CMV status not recorded). Some clones in this sample may be carry-over from other donors' samples. The specimen was CD8+ T cells from PBMCs. The CDR3 protein: CASSFNQETQYF. The nucleotide sequence reads TGCGCCAGCAGCTTTAACCAAGAGACCCAGTACTTC.